This is a list of T cell receptor beta chains from one sample in a study of OX40 agonist ivuxolimab in advanced cancers. Libraries were prepared by immunoSEQ multiplex PCR; TCRdb keeps only in-frame clonotypes and omits some of them. The repertoire has about 93,000 clones, about 90% of them found once; the top ten carry 0.45% to 0.6%. The input for sequencing was CD4+ or CD8+ T cells sorted from blood, taken in a trial of the OX40 agonist ivuxolimab. The receptors stem from an adult with an advanced solid tumor such as melanoma, head and neck, liver or kidney cancer. Each CDR3 is given with its conserved first and last residue. Each record gives: V gene, clone size, J gene, D gene, CDR3 protein, CDR3 DNA. A D gene is named only where the DNA matches it firmly. The size entry is marked missing in some rows and otherwise reads once, few, many or a size class.

v_call: TRBV5-1
clone_size: -
j_call: TRBJ1-2
d_call: -
cdr3_aa: CASRPLGGLEYGYTF
cdr3_nt: TGCGCCAGCAGACCCTTGGGGGGACTCGAATATGGCTACACCTTC

v_call: TRBV2
clone_size: -
j_call: TRBJ2-5
d_call: TRBD2
cdr3_aa: CASSAQRGHQETQYF
cdr3_nt: TGTGCCAGCAGTGCCCAGCGGGGACACCAAGAGACCCAGTACTTC

v_call: TRBV2
clone_size: -
j_call: TRBJ1-1
d_call: -
cdr3_aa: CASRPRSNTEAFF
cdr3_nt: TGTGCCAGCAGGCCTCGCTCGAACACTGAAGCTTTCTTT

v_call: TRBV6-6
clone_size: -
j_call: TRBJ1-3
d_call: TRBD1
cdr3_aa: CASSQSTGATGNTIYF
cdr3_nt: TGTGCCAGCAGTCAGAGCACAGGGGCGACGGGAAACACCATATATTTT

v_call: TRBV5-6
clone_size: -
j_call: TRBJ2-5
d_call: -
cdr3_aa: CASSQQGTQETQYF
cdr3_nt: TGTGCCAGCAGCCAGCAGGGAACCCAAGAGACCCAGTACTTC

v_call: TRBV18
clone_size: -
j_call: TRBJ1-6
d_call: -
cdr3_aa: CASSPASTYNSPLHF
cdr3_nt: TGTGCCAGCTCACCTGCGAGTACCTATAATTCACCCCTCCACTTT

v_call: TRBV29-1
clone_size: once
j_call: TRBJ1-1
d_call: TRBD1
cdr3_aa: CSTDRGLNTEAFF
cdr3_nt: TGCAGCACTGACAGGGGGCTGAACACTGAAGCTTTCTTT

v_call: TRBV2
clone_size: -
j_call: TRBJ2-1
d_call: -
cdr3_aa: CASSAQGGGYNEQFF
cdr3_nt: TGTGCCAGCAGTGCACAGGGAGGAGGATACAATGAGCAGTTCTTC

v_call: TRBV7-9
clone_size: -
j_call: TRBJ2-2
d_call: TRBD2
cdr3_aa: CASPLAGGRTGELFF
cdr3_nt: TGTGCCAGCCCGCTAGCGGGAGGCAGGACCGGGGAGCTGTTTTTT

v_call: TRBV30
clone_size: -
j_call: TRBJ1-3
d_call: -
cdr3_aa: CAWSVPGFGNTIYF
cdr3_nt: TGTGCCTGGAGTGTCCCGGGATTCGGAAACACCATATATTTT

v_call: TRBV6-1
clone_size: -
j_call: TRBJ2-5
d_call: TRBD2
cdr3_aa: CASSDRVAGGRETQYF
cdr3_nt: TGTGCCAGCAGTGATCGGGTAGCGGGGGGACGAGAGACCCAGTACTTC

v_call: TRBV5-6
clone_size: -
j_call: TRBJ1-2
d_call: -
cdr3_aa: CASSLAESYGYTF
cdr3_nt: TGTGCCAGCAGCCTTGCGGAGTCCTATGGCTACACCTTC

v_call: TRBV30
clone_size: -
j_call: TRBJ2-1
d_call: TRBD2
cdr3_aa: CAWSVGLAGRNEQFF
cdr3_nt: TGTGCCTGGAGTGTGGGCCTAGCGGGACGGAATGAGCAGTTCTTC

v_call: TRBV19
clone_size: -
j_call: TRBJ1-2
d_call: -
cdr3_aa: CASSLRANYGYTF
cdr3_nt: TGTGCCAGTAGCCTGAGAGCTAACTATGGCTACACCTTC

v_call: TRBV6-1
clone_size: -
j_call: TRBJ2-7
d_call: TRBD1
cdr3_aa: CASNRDRGDEQYF
cdr3_nt: TGTGCCAGTAACCGGGACAGGGGAGACGAGCAGTACTTC

v_call: TRBV7-2
clone_size: -
j_call: TRBJ1-2
d_call: -
cdr3_aa: CASSLVPVGRGYTF
cdr3_nt: TGTGCCAGCAGCTTAGTCCCCGTAGGGCGTGGCTACACCTTC

v_call: TRBV10-3
clone_size: -
j_call: TRBJ1-2
d_call: -
cdr3_aa: CAISESQQFYGYTF
cdr3_nt: TGTGCCATCAGTGAGTCTCAACAGTTCTATGGCTACACCTTC

v_call: TRBV10-3
clone_size: -
j_call: TRBJ2-6
d_call: -
cdr3_aa: CAISPGSGANVLTF
cdr3_nt: TGTGCCATCAGTCCGGGCTCTGGGGCCAACGTCCTGACTTTC

v_call: TRBV13
clone_size: -
j_call: TRBJ2-3
d_call: TRBD2
cdr3_aa: CASSREGLDTQYF
cdr3_nt: TGTGCCAGCAGCCGGGAGGGCCTAGATACGCAGTATTTT

v_call: TRBV10-2
clone_size: once
j_call: TRBJ2-7
d_call: -
cdr3_aa: CASSGGPSYEQYF
cdr3_nt: TGCGCCAGCAGTGGGGGCCCTTCCTACGAGCAGTACTTC

v_call: TRBV30
clone_size: -
j_call: TRBJ2-6
d_call: TRBD1
cdr3_aa: CAWSGGQHIGSGANVLTF
cdr3_nt: TGTGCCTGGAGTGGGGGACAGCACATCGGCTCTGGGGCCAACGTCCTGACTTTC

v_call: TRBV15
clone_size: -
j_call: TRBJ2-5
d_call: -
cdr3_aa: CATSQEGGVQYF
cdr3_nt: TGTGCCACCAGCCAAGAGGGAGGCGTCCAGTACTTC

v_call: TRBV6-6
clone_size: -
j_call: TRBJ2-7
d_call: TRBD2
cdr3_aa: CASNSPGLAAHEQYF
cdr3_nt: TGTGCCAGCAACTCCCCGGGACTAGCGGCGCACGAGCAGTACTTC

v_call: TRBV5-1
clone_size: few
j_call: TRBJ2-3
d_call: -
cdr3_aa: CASSAYPGLGDTQYF
cdr3_nt: TGCGCCAGCAGCGCCTACCCAGGGCTGGGAGATACGCAGTATTTT

v_call: TRBV6-1
clone_size: -
j_call: TRBJ1-3
d_call: -
cdr3_aa: CASSVLVSGNTIYF
cdr3_nt: TGTGCCAGTTCCGTCTTGGTCTCTGGAAACACCATATATTTT

v_call: TRBV7-8
clone_size: -
j_call: TRBJ1-1
d_call: -
cdr3_aa: CASSEGVPWVGNKAFF
cdr3_nt: TGTGCCAGCAGCGAGGGCGTCCCCTGGGTTGGGAACAAAGCTTTCTTT

v_call: TRBV5-1
clone_size: -
j_call: TRBJ2-2
d_call: -
cdr3_aa: CASSLPPPTRELFF
cdr3_nt: TGCGCCAGCAGCTTGCCCCCGCCAACTAGGGAGCTGTTTTTT

v_call: TRBV30
clone_size: once
j_call: TRBJ1-3
d_call: -
cdr3_aa: CAWAGGGAPNTIYF
cdr3_nt: TGTGCCTGGGCTGGGGGGGGTGCTCCGAACACCATATATTTT

v_call: TRBV11-2
clone_size: -
j_call: TRBJ2-3
d_call: -
cdr3_aa: CASSLERIDTQYF
cdr3_nt: TGTGCCAGCAGCTTAGAGAGGATAGATACGCAGTATTTT

v_call: TRBV11-2
clone_size: -
j_call: TRBJ2-7
d_call: -
cdr3_aa: CASSPQSYEQYF
cdr3_nt: TGTGCCAGCAGCCCACAGTCCTACGAGCAGTACTTC

v_call: TRBV7-8
clone_size: -
j_call: TRBJ2-1
d_call: -
cdr3_aa: CASSLRREVIYNEQFF
cdr3_nt: TGTGCCAGCAGCCTGCGGCGAGAGGTCATCTACAATGAGCAGTTCTTC

v_call: TRBV6-1
clone_size: -
j_call: TRBJ2-5
d_call: -
cdr3_aa: CAGSEVLGGAQETQYF
cdr3_nt: TGTGCCGGCAGTGAAGTACTAGGGGGAGCCCAAGAGACCCAGTACTTC

v_call: TRBV25-1
clone_size: -
j_call: TRBJ1-6
d_call: -
cdr3_aa: CASSESSSGVGSPLHF
cdr3_nt: TGTGCCAGCAGTGAATCCTCTTCGGGGGTGGGTTCACCCCTCCACTTT

v_call: TRBV19
clone_size: -
j_call: TRBJ2-1
d_call: -
cdr3_aa: CASSIRGRFDNEQFF
cdr3_nt: TGTGCCAGTAGTATTAGGGGTAGGTTCGACAATGAGCAGTTCTTC

v_call: TRBV5-4
clone_size: -
j_call: TRBJ1-1
d_call: -
cdr3_aa: CASSWGQLSGGAFF
cdr3_nt: TGTGCCAGCAGCTGGGGACAACTAAGCGGGGGAGCTTTCTTT

v_call: TRBV7-3
clone_size: -
j_call: TRBJ2-3
d_call: TRBD2
cdr3_aa: CASSDTSGGSTDTQYF
cdr3_nt: TGTGCCAGCAGCGATACTAGCGGGGGGAGCACAGATACGCAGTATTTT

v_call: TRBV27
clone_size: -
j_call: TRBJ1-5
d_call: -
cdr3_aa: CASSPRTGTQPQHF
cdr3_nt: TGTGCCAGCAGTCCCCGGACGGGTACTCAGCCCCAGCATTTT

v_call: TRBV6-6
clone_size: -
j_call: TRBJ2-5
d_call: -
cdr3_aa: CASSYLVGSETQYF
cdr3_nt: TGTGCCAGCAGTTATCTAGTGGGGTCCGAGACCCAGTACTTC

v_call: TRBV11-2
clone_size: -
j_call: TRBJ1-1
d_call: TRBD1
cdr3_aa: CASSLDRGSVTEAFF
cdr3_nt: TGTGCCAGCAGCCTAGACAGGGGGTCAGTCACTGAAGCTTTCTTT

v_call: TRBV30
clone_size: -
j_call: TRBJ2-3
d_call: -
cdr3_aa: CAWSVTSTRDTQYF
cdr3_nt: TGTGCCTGGAGTGTAACTAGTACCCGGGATACGCAGTATTTT

v_call: TRBV5-6
clone_size: -
j_call: TRBJ2-5
d_call: TRBD1
cdr3_aa: CASSGTGGSSETQYF
cdr3_nt: TGTGCCAGCAGCGGAACAGGGGGAAGTTCGGAGACCCAGTACTTC

v_call: TRBV19
clone_size: -
j_call: TRBJ2-2
d_call: TRBD1
cdr3_aa: CASSKGQGGANTGELFF
cdr3_nt: TGTGCCAGTAGTAAGGGACAGGGGGGAGCGAACACCGGGGAGCTGTTTTTT

v_call: TRBV5-1
clone_size: -
j_call: TRBJ2-3
d_call: -
cdr3_aa: CASSFRPETDTQYF
cdr3_nt: TGCGCCAGCAGCTTCAGGCCAGAGACAGATACGCAGTATTTT

v_call: TRBV14
clone_size: -
j_call: TRBJ2-7
d_call: -
cdr3_aa: CASSLMGSYEQYF
cdr3_nt: TGTGCCAGCAGCCTTATGGGTAGCTACGAGCAGTACTTC

v_call: TRBV21-1
clone_size: -
j_call: TRBJ2-5
d_call: -
cdr3_aa: CASSRELGVYF
cdr3_nt: TGTGCCAGCAGCAGAGAACTAGGCGTGTACTTC

v_call: TRBV2
clone_size: -
j_call: TRBJ2-5
d_call: TRBD2
cdr3_aa: CASSPGLAIETQYF
cdr3_nt: TGTGCCAGCAGTCCGGGACTAGCGATCGAGACCCAGTACTTC

v_call: TRBV6-5
clone_size: -
j_call: TRBJ1-4
d_call: -
cdr3_aa: CASSLRGVDEKLFF
cdr3_nt: TGTGCCAGCAGTCTCAGGGGTGTAGATGAAAAACTGTTTTTT

v_call: TRBV5-6
clone_size: -
j_call: TRBJ1-2
d_call: -
cdr3_aa: CASSPQGGDYGYTF
cdr3_nt: TGTGCCAGCAGCCCTCAGGGCGGGGACTATGGCTACACCTTC

v_call: TRBV9
clone_size: -
j_call: TRBJ2-1
d_call: TRBD2
cdr3_aa: CASSVASGLAGTIYEQFF
cdr3_nt: TGTGCCAGCAGCGTAGCTTCCGGACTAGCGGGAACGATATATGAGCAGTTCTTC

v_call: TRBV6-5
clone_size: -
j_call: TRBJ1-1
d_call: TRBD1
cdr3_aa: CASSYSQGGNTEAFF
cdr3_nt: TGTGCCAGCAGTTACTCCCAGGGGGGGAACACTGAAGCTTTCTTT

v_call: TRBV27
clone_size: -
j_call: TRBJ1-2
d_call: -
cdr3_aa: CASLDGASYTF
cdr3_nt: TGTGCCAGCCTCGATGGGGCGAGCTACACCTTC

v_call: TRBV6-6
clone_size: -
j_call: TRBJ2-5
d_call: -
cdr3_aa: CASSLGHLATQYF
cdr3_nt: TGTGCCAGCAGCCTAGGACACCTCGCGACCCAGTACTTC

v_call: TRBV11-2
clone_size: -
j_call: TRBJ2-7
d_call: -
cdr3_aa: CASSSLYEQYF
cdr3_nt: TGTGCCAGCAGCTCACTCTACGAGCAGTACTTC

v_call: TRBV5-6
clone_size: -
j_call: TRBJ2-7
d_call: TRBD1
cdr3_aa: CASRTSGTGVYEQYF
cdr3_nt: TGTGCCAGCAGAACCTCCGGGACAGGGGTCTACGAGCAGTACTTC